The rows below give T cell receptor beta chains drawn from one sample of a study of T cells in localized non-small cell lung cancer. The assay was immunoSEQ multiplex PCR, and TCRdb's table has in-frame clones only and misses some. The sample consists of around 140,000 clones, 89% of them appearing once. The specimen was peripheral blood, collected before any cancer treatment. Receptors originate from a female donor of 60 years or more with stage I lung adenocarcinoma. CDR3s include the opening cysteine and the closing phenylalanine or tryptophan. The D gene is left open where the match is weak. Size is omitted from some rows. Given values are once, few, many or a class for expanded clones.

abundance	d_gene	v_gene	j_gene	CDR3aa	CDR3nt
NA	TRBD1	TRBV23-1	TRBJ1-5	CASSQAKEDRGRRGNQPQHF	TGCGCCAGCAGTCAAGCTAAGGAGGACAGGGGTAGAAGAGGCAATCAGCCCCAGCATTTT
NA	NA	TRBV23-1	TRBJ2-2	CASSQLQRGMGTGELFF	TGCGCCAGCAGTCAGCTCCAAAGGGGGATGGGCACCGGGGAGCTGTTTTTT
NA	NA	TRBV5-1	TRBJ2-7	CASSSQQSSYEQYF	TGCGCCAGCAGCTCCCAACAGAGCTCCTACGAGCAGTACTTC
NA	TRBD2	TRBV5-1	TRBJ2-1	CASSLDAHSGKPYNEQFF	TGCGCCAGCAGCTTGGACGCTCATAGCGGGAAGCCCTACAATGAGCAGTTCTTC
NA	NA	TRBV2	TRBJ2-3	CASSGGGSGTQYF	TGTGCCAGCTCTGGCGGAGGGTCGGGTACGCAGTATTTT
NA	TRBD1	TRBV28	TRBJ1-2	CASSLARGLGYTF	TGTGCCAGCAGTTTGGCCAGGGGGCTTGGCTACACCTTC
NA	NA	TRBV5-5	TRBJ2-1	CASSLGVMGGYNEQFF	TGTGCCAGCAGCTTGGGGGTCATGGGAGGTTACAATGAGCAGTTCTTC
NA	NA	TRBV5-1	TRBJ2-5	CASSLVVGETQYF	TGCGCCAGCAGCTTGGTGGTAGGCGAGACCCAGTACTTC
once	NA	TRBV27	TRBJ1-4	CASSRRTEAYYEKLFF	TGTGCCAGCAGCCGAAGGACAGAGGCTTACTATGAAAAACTGTTTTTT
NA	NA	TRBV5-6	TRBJ1-5	CASSLADQPQHF	TGTGCCAGCAGCTTAGCCGATCAGCCCCAGCATTTT
once	TRBD2	TRBV11-2	TRBJ2-7	CATERTSGSTEQYF	TGTGCCACCGAACGGACTAGCGGGAGCACCGAGCAGTACTTC
NA	NA	TRBV28	TRBJ1-2	CASSSNQGSYGYTF	TGTGCCAGCAGTTCCAACCAGGGTTCGTATGGCTACACCTTC
NA	NA	TRBV5-1	TRBJ2-3	CASSFGSHTDTQYF	TGCGCCAGCAGCTTCGGTAGTCACACAGATACGCAGTATTTT
NA	NA	TRBV2	TRBJ2-7	CASSPTGEQYF	TGTGCCAGCAGCCCTACGGGAGAGCAGTACTTC
NA	NA	TRBV19	TRBJ1-1	CASSLRETEAFF	TGTGCCAGTAGTCTCAGGGAAACTGAAGCTTTCTTT
NA	NA	TRBV7-3	TRBJ2-1	CASSYDGTQQFF	TGTGCCAGCAGTTATGATGGGACACAGCAGTTCTTC
once	TRBD1	TRBV2	TRBJ1-2	CASIPGQGVYGYTF	TGTGCCAGCATTCCGGGACAGGGTGTCTATGGCTACACCTTC
NA	TRBD2	TRBV18	TRBJ2-7	CASSSSGGPYEQYF	TGTGCCAGCTCGTCCTCGGGGGGACCTTACGAGCAGTACTTC
NA	NA	TRBV2	TRBJ1-5	CASSEYRREPQHF	TGTGCCAGCAGTGAATACCGTCGGGAGCCCCAGCATTTT
NA	TRBD2	TRBV30	TRBJ2-1	CAWSLLAGDEQFF	TGTGCCTGGAGTTTACTAGCGGGAGATGAGCAGTTCTTC
once	NA	TRBV5-4	TRBJ2-6	CASSFRVSGANVLTF	TGTGCCAGCAGCTTTCGGGTCTCTGGGGCCAACGTCCTGACTTTC
NA	NA	TRBV4-2	TRBJ2-7	CASSQGDPGLYEQYF	TGTGCCAGCAGCCAAGGTGACCCCGGCCTCTACGAGCAGTACTTC
NA	NA	TRBV6-5	TRBJ1-6	CASKREGAGSPLHF	TGTGCCAGCAAGCGGGAGGGCGCAGGTTCACCCCTCCACTTT
NA	TRBD2	TRBV4-1	TRBJ2-1	CASSQVTSGYNEQFF	TGCGCCAGCAGCCAAGTTACTAGCGGGTACAATGAGCAGTTCTTC
NA	TRBD1	TRBV28	TRBJ2-7	CASSNKTGPRNEQYF	TGTGCCAGCAGTAACAAGACAGGGCCCCGGAACGAGCAGTACTTC
NA	NA	TRBV30	TRBJ2-1	CAKGGPNEQFF	TGTGCCAAGGGGGGACCCAATGAGCAGTTCTTC
NA	NA	TRBV28	TRBJ1-1	CASSLYGVGTEAFF	TGTGCCAGCAGTTTATATGGGGTTGGGACTGAAGCTTTCTTT
NA	NA	TRBV7-9	TRBJ2-7	CASSLEGTPRWQYF	TGTGCCAGCAGCTTAGAAGGGACACCTCGATGGCAGTACTTC